This TCR beta chain emerged from a study of blood T cell repertoires in COVID-19. Assay used: immunoSEQ multiplex PCR; TCRdb lists only in-frame clones, some missing. The sample yields around 65,000 clones, around 86% seen once. This CDR3 has 15 residues. CDR1 and CDR2 (germline): MNHEY, SVGEGT. Trimming took 5 bases from V and 3 from J, leaving 13 bases between them. V gene TRBV6-2 or TRBV6-3 combines with J gene TRBJ2-2; a possible D gene is TRBD2 (6 bases). This clonotype was obtained from a human donor in a cohort sampled during active COVID-19. Sequencing was carried out using peripheral blood. The CDR3 is CASSGAGTYTGELFF. CDR3 DNA sequence: TGTGCCAGCAGTGGCGCTGGGACTTACACCGGGGAGCTGTTTTTT.